The TCR beta chain under discussion was sequenced for a study of blood T cell repertoires in COVID-19. Study overall: Among Cohort 3 donors, those recovered had two negative PCRs, clearance, or symptom resolution. Donors in the United States, Italy and Spain gave samples during acute or convalescent COVID-19. The cDNA or gDNA used as material had been derived from T cells, B-cell-depleted T cells, or PBMCs.

The sample holds one count of this clone. Sequencing was performed with immunoSEQ multiplex PCR; in TCRdb, only in-frame clones are kept and a portion is missing. The sample has fewer than 350,000 clones; approximately 90% are singletons. The V segment lost 2 bases and the J segment 5 bases; nucleotides outside the gene matches: 3. From germline, CDR1 is SGHNT and CDR2 YYREEE (reference sequence). The CDR3 consists of 16 residues. Self-reported history from a screening survey and questionnaire set each donor's cohort. The genes are TRBV5-4 and TRBJ2-2, with 13 positions matching TRBD2. This sequence originates from a woman aged 55-69 years in a cohort exposed to, infected with or recovered from COVID-19 (not recorded which). The sequencing sample was made of PBMCs or T cells enriched from blood (not recorded which). The CDR3 region has the DNA TGTGCCAGCAGCTTTGGGACTAGCGGGAAAACCGGGGAGCTGTTTTTT. Amino acid sequence: CASSFGTSGKTGELFF.